This T cell receptor (beta chain) was sequenced during a study of blood T cell repertoires in COVID-19. Study information: The cDNA or gDNA used as material had been derived from T cells, B-cell-depleted T cells, or PBMCs.

Trimming stripped 4 bases from V and 4 bases from J, with 15 bases between. The CDR3 is 15 amino acids. Germline V gene data show CDR1 as KGHDR and CDR2 as SFDVKD. As handled by the study authors: Reference gene primer amplification yielded estimated nucleated cell counts. Clones were read by immunoSEQ multiplex PCR, and TCRdb kept only the in-frame ones, dropping some. That table is the source of V, J and clone size, and D and trimming were worked out from the DNA. The sample contains around 260,000 clones, around nine tenths of which appear only once. V gene TRBV24-1 combines with J gene TRBJ1-2; D possibly corresponds to TRBD1 (6 bases). What was sequenced was peripheral blood. This receptor was obtained from a man aged 35 to 55 who had recovered from COVID-19. This CDR3 reads CATSDPKQGSYGYTF. The CDR3 region has the DNA TGTGCCACCAGTGACCCAAAACAGGGATCCTATGGCTACACCTTC.